The 8 T cell receptor beta chains given below trace back to one sample, sequenced in a study of identical twins. TCRdb re-called the 5' RACE reads with MiXCR, one entry per CDR3 protein. This table has 200,000 to 250,000 distinct CDR3 sequences, roughly 12% appearing once. This same sample was also part of a study on yellow fever vaccine responses in identical twins.

Material for sequencing was memory (CD45RO+) T cells sorted from blood. These receptors were obtained from a woman aged 18-29 years in good health.

The chain carries TRBV20-1 and TRBJ2-6; 8 bases are shared with TRBD2. The V and J ends lost 0 bases and 3 bases, in that order; junction bases with no gene match: 1. Germline assignment: CDR1 DFQATT and CDR2 SNEGSKA (reference sequence). The CDR3 contains 15 residues. The DNA for the CDR3 is TGCAGTGCTAGAGATAGCGGGGATGGGGCCAACGTCCTGACTTTC. This sequence encodes CSARDSGDGANVLTF.

The chain is built from TRBV20-1 and TRBJ2-3; 10 bases are shared with TRBD2. CDR1 and CDR2 (germline): DFQATT, SNEGSKA (reference sequence). V lost 6 bases and J lost 1; bases outside the gene matches: 1. CDR3 length: 13 residues. CDR3 sequence reads: CSAGTSGTDTQYF. CDR3 nucleotide sequence: TGCAGTGCGGGGACTAGCGGCACAGATACGCAGTATTTT.

This clonotype was seen a handful of times. The chain combines TRBV5-5 with TRBJ2-3; D ambiguous. The V gene lost 2 bases and the J gene lost 0 bases, with 10 bases spanning the gap. Germline-derived CDR1 and CDR2 are SGHKS and YYEKEE (reference sequence). The CDR3 is made up of 15 amino acids. DNA of the CDR3: TGTGCCAGCAGCTTAGGCGCCTCCAGCACAGATACGCAGTATTTT. It yields the protein CASSLGASSTDTQYF.

DNA for the CDR3: TGTGCCAGCAGGAATAGCGGGTTCCGCTCAAACTATGGCTACACCTTC. Protein: CASRNSGFRSNYGYTF. The chain links TRBV28 to TRBJ1-2; D is ambiguous. Trimming removed 6 bases at V and 2 bases at J, with 19 bases between. The CDR3 is 16 amino acids. Germline V gene sequence: CDR1 MDHEN, CDR2 SYDVKM.

The genes are TRBV24-1 and TRBJ2-3; possibly TRBD2 for D (5 bases). With 4 bases removed from V and 2 bases from J, the gap between germline ends came to 18 bases. This CDR3 has 17 amino acids. CDR1 is KGHDR and CDR2 is SFDVKD in the germline V gene. The CDR3 reads CATSDPGERKLTDTQYF. The DNA for the CDR3 is TGTGCCACCAGTGACCCCGGGGAAAGGAAACTCACAGATACGCAGTATTTT.

This clonotype appeared a few times. The V gene is TRBV25-1, the J gene TRBJ1-6, with no clear D. The CDR3 has 17 amino acids. V was shortened by 3 bases and J by 0 bases, with 12 bases between the two germline ends. Germline values: CDR1 MGHDK, CDR2 SYGVNS. This chain's CDR3 is CASSDNTVSSYNSPLHF. In DNA form, the CDR3 reads TGTGCCAGCAGTGATAACACAGTGAGCTCCTATAATTCACCCCTCCACTTT.

This clonotype was seen repeatedly, ten times or more. This rearrangement joins TRBV3-1 to TRBJ2-2; D call uncertain. V was shortened by 1 base and J by 6 bases, with 6 bases between the two germline ends. The CDR3 contains 13 residues. Germline values: CDR1 LGHDT, CDR2 YNNKEL (reference sequence). The CDR3 DNA reads TGTGCCAGCAGCCAAGCTGGCGCCGGGGAGCTGTTTTTT. This codes for CASSQAGAGELFF.

This sequence joins TRBV7-9 and TRBJ2-1, with D perhaps TRBD1 (6 bases). CDR3 size: 12 residues. The ends were cut back, 4 bases at V and 9 bases at J, with 10 bases in the middle. Germline CDR1 SEHNR, CDR2 FQNEAQ (reference sequence). The CDR3 coding sequence is TGTGCCAGCAGCTGGGGGCGAGTTGAGCAGTTCTTC. It encodes CASSWGRVEQFF.